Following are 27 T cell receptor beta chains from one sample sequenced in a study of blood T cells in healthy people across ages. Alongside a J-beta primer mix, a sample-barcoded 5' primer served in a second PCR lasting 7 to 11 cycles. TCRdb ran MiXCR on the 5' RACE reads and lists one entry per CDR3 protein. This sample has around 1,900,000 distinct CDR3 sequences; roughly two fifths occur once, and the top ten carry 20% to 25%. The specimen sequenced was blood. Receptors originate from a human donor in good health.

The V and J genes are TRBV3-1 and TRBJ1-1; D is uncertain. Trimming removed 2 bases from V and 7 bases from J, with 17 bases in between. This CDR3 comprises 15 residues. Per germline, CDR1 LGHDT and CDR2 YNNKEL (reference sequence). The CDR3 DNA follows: TGTGCCAGCAGCCAACAAGCAGGATATCCGATTGAAGCTTTCTTT. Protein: CASSQQAGYPIEAFF. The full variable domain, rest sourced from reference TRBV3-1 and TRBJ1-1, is DTAVSQTPKYLVTQMGNDKSIKCEQNLGHDTMYWYKQDSKKFLKIMFSYNNKELIINETVPNRFSPKSPDKAHLNLHINSLELGDSAVYFCASSQQAGYPIEAFFGQGTRLTVV.

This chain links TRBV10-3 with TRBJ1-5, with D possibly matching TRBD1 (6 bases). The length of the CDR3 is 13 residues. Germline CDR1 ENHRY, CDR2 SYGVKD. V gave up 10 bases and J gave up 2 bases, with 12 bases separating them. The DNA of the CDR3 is TGTGCCACCGAGGGGGAGGGCAATCAGCCCCAGCATTTT. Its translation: CATEGEGNQPQHF.

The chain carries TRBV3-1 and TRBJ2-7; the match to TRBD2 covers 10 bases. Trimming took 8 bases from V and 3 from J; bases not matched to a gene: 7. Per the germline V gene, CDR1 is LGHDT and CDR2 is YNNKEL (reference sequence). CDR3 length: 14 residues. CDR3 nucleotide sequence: TGTGCCAGCTCTCGAGCTAGCGGGGGCTACGAGCAGTACTTC. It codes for CASSRASGGYEQYF.

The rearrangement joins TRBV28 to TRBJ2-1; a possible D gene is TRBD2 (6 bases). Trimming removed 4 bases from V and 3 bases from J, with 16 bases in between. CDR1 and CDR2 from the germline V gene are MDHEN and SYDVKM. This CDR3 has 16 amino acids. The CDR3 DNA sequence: TGTGCCAGCAGTTCCCCGGGTAGCGGATACTACAATGAGCAGTTCTTC. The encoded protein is CASSSPGSGYYNEQFF.

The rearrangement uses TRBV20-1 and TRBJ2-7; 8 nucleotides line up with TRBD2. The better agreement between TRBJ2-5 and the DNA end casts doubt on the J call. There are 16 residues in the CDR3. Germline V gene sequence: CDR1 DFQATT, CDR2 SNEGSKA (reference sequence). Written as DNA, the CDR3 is TGCAGTGCTAGAGATGTGGTAGCGGGACACCAAGAGACCCAGTACTTC. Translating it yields CSARDVVAGHQETQYF.

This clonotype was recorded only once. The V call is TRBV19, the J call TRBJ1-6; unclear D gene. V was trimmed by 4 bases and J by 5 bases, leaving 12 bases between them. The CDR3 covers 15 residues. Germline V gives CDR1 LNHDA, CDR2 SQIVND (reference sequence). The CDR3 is CASSTGPTHNSPLHF. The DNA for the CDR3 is TGTGCCAGTAGTACTGGGCCGACCCATAATTCACCCCTCCACTTT. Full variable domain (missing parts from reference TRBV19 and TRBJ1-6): DGGITQSPKYLFRKEGQNVTLSCEQNLNHDAMYWYRQDPGQGLRLIYYSQIVNDFQKGDIAEGYSVSREKKESFPLTVTSAQKNPTAFYLCASSTGPTHNSPLHFGNGTRLTVT.

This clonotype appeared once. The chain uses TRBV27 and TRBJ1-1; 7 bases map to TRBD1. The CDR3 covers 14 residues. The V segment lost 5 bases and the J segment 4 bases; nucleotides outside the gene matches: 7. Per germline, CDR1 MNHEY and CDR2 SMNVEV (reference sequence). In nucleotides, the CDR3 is TGTGCCAGCAGTCCCTTCGGACAGGTCACTGAAGCTTTCTTT. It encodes CASSPFGQVTEAFF.

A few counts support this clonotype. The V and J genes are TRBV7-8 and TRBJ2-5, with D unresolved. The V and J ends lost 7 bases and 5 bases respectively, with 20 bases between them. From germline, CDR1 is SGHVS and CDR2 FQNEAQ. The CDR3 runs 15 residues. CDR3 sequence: CASKSRLQPRETQYF. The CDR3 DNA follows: TGTGCCAGCAAATCAAGATTGCAGCCGAGGGAGACCCAGTACTTC. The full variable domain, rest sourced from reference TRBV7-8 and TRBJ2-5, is GAGVSQSPRYKVAKRGQDVALRCDPISGHVSLFWYQQALGQGPEFLTYFQNEAQLDKSGLPSDRFFAERPEGSVSTLKIQRTQQEDSAVYLCASKSRLQPRETQYFGPGTRLLVL.

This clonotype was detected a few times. In DNA, the CDR3 is TGCAGTGCTAGAGGGACTGCCCCCCAGGAGACCCAGTACTTC. Translation: CSARGTAPQETQYF. The chain combines TRBV20-1 with TRBJ2-5, with a weak D call TRBD2 (5 bases). The V gene lost 1 base and the J gene lost 5 bases, with 14 bases spanning the gap. The germline CDR1 and CDR2 sequences are DFQATT and SNEGSKA (reference sequence). The CDR3 covers 14 residues.

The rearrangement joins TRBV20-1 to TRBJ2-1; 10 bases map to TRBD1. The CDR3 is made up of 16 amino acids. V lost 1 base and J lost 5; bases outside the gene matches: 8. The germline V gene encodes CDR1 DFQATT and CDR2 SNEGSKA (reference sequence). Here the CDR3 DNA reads TGCAGTGCTAGAGTTGGGACAGGGGTTTCCCACAATGAGCAGTTCTTC. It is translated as CSARVGTGVSHNEQFF.

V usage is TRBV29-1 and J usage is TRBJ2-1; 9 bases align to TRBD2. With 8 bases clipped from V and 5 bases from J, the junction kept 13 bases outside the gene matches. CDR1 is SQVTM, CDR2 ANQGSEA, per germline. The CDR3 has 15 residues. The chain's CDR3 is CSLRSSGGPHNEQFF. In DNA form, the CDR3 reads TGCAGCCTCAGGTCGAGCGGGGGGCCGCACAATGAGCAGTTCTTC.

The chain's CDR3 is CASSPQTLTYEQYF. Written as DNA, the CDR3 is TGTGCCAGCAGCCCACAGACTTTAACCTACGAGCAGTACTTC. V gene TRBV7-6 combines with J gene TRBJ2-7; D gene ambiguous. The germline gives CDR1 SGHVS, CDR2 FNYEAQ. The CDR3 totals 14 residues. Deletions cut 5 bases from V and 2 bases from J, with 13 bases between.

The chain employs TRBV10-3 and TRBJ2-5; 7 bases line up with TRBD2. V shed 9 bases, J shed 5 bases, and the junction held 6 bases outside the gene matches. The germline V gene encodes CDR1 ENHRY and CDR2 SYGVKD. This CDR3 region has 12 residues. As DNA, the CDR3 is TGTGCCATTTCCCGGGGAGGGGAGACCCAGTACTTC. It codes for CAISRGGETQYF.

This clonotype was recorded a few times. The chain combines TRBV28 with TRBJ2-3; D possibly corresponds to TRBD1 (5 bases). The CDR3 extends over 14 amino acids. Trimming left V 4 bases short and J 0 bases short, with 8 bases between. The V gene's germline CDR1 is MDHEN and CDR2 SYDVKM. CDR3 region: CASSYDSSTDTQYF. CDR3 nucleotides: TGTGCCAGCAGTTACGACAGTAGCACAGATACGCAGTATTTT.

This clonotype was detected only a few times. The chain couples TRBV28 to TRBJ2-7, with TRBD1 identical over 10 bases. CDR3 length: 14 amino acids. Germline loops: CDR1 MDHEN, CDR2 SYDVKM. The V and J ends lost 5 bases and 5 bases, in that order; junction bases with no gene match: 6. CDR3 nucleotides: TGTGCCAGCAGTGCCCTGGGACAGGGGAACGAGCAGTACTTC. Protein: CASSALGQGNEQYF.

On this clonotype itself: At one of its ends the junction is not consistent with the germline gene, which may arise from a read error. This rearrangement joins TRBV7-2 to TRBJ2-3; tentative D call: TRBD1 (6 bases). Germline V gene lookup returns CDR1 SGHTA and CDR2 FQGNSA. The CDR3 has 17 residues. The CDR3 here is CASSLARLGGSTDTQYF. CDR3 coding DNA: TGTGCCAGTAGCTTAGCGCGGCTAGGGGGTAGCACAGATACGCAGTATTTT.

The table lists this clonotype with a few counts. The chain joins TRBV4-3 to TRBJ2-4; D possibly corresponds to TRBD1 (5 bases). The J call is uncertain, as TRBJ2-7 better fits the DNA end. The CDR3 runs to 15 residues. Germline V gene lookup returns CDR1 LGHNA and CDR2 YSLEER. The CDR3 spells CASSQSKGLWDEQYF. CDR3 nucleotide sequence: TGCGCCAGCAGCCAATCTAAGGGGTTGTGGGACGAGCAGTACTTC.

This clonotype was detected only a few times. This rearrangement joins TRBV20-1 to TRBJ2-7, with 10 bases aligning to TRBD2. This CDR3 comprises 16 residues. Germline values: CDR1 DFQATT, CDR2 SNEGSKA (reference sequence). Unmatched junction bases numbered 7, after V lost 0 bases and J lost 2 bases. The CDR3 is CSAREVGLADPYEQYF. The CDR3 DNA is TGCAGTGCTAGAGAAGTAGGACTAGCGGACCCCTACGAGCAGTACTTC.

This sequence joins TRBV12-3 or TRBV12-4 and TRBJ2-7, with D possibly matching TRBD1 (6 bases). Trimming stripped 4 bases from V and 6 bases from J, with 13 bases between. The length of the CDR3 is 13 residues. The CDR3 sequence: CASSSGHPGEQYF. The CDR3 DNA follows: TGTGCCAGCAGTTCGGGACACCCGGGCGAGCAGTACTTC.

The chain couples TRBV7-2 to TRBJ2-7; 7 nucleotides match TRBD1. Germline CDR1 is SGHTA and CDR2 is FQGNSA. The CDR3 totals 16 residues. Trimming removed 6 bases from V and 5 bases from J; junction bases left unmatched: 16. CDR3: CASSYLAGTARNEQYF. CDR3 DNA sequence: TGTGCCAGCAGTTACCTTGCCGGGACAGCACGCAACGAGCAGTACTTC.

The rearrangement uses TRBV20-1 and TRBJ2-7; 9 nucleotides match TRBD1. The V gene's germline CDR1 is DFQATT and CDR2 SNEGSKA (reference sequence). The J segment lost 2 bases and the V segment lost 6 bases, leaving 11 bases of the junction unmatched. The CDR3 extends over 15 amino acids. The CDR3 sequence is CSARSGTGHTYEQYF. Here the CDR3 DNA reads TGCAGTGCCAGATCCGGGACAGGGCATACCTACGAGCAGTACTTC.

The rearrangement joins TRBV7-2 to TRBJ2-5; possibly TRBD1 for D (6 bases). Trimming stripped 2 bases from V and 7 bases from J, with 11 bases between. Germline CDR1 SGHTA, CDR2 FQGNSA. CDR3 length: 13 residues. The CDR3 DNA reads TGTGCCAGCAGCTTAACAGGGTTGGGGACCCAGTACTTC. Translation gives CASSLTGLGTQYF.

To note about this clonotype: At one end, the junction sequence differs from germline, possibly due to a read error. This CDR3 reads CASSLAGLPSLNEQFF. Here the CDR3 DNA reads TGTGCCAGTAGCTTAGCGGGACTCCCTTCTCTTAATGAGCAGTTCTTC. This sequence joins TRBV7-3 and TRBJ2-1; TRBD2 matches 8 bases. CDR3 length equals 16 residues. Per germline, CDR1 SGHTA and CDR2 FQGTGA. The whole variable domain, filled in from reference TRBV7-3 and TRBJ2-1, reads GAGVSQTPSNKVTEKGKYVELRCDPISGHTALYWYRQSLGQGPEFLIYFQGTGAADDSGLPNDRFFAVRPEGSVSTLKIQRTERGDSAVYLCASSLAGLPSLNEQFFGPGTRLTVL.

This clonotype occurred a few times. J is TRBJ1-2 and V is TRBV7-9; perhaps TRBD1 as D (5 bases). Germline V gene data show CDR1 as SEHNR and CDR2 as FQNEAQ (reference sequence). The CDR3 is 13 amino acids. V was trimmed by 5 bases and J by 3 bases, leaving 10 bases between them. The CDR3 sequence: CASSRQSHYGYTF. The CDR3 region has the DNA TGTGCCAGCAGCCGACAGTCACACTATGGCTACACCTTC.

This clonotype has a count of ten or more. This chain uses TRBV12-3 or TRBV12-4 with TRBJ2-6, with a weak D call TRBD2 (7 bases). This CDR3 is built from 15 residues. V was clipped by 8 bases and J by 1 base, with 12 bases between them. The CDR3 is CASHRGASGANVLTF. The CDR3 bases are TGTGCCAGCCACCGGGGGGCGTCTGGGGCCAACGTCCTGACTTTC.

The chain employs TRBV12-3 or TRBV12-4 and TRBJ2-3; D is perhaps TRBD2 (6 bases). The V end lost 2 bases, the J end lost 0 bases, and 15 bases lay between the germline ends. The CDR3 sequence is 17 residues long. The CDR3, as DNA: TGTGCCAGCAGTTTATTCTCGGAGGGATCTAGCACAGATACGCAGTATTTT. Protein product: CASSLFSEGSSTDTQYF.

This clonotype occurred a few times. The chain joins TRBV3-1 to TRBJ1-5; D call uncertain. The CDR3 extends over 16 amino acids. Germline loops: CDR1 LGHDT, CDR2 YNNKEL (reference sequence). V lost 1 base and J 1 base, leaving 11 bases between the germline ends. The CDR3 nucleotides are TGTGCCAGCAGCCAAGTCGCCCTTTCGAGCAATCAGCCCCAGCATTTT. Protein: CASSQVALSSNQPQHF.